This TCR beta chain was documented in a study of beta chain features in type 1 diabetes. Findings and limits, study-wide: Cells that show high TCR expression could be over-represented by cDNA sequencing.

Sorting with CD45RO/CCR7/CD25/CD127/CD95/CD27 yielded naive, central memory, regulatory and stem-like memory CD4+ cells. This clone showed up many times. Its specificity is not known. Isolated RNA was reverse transcribed in full, so expressed TCRB transcripts were sequenced. Produced via immunoSEQ multiplex PCR; TCRdb's table is partial and in-frame only. The sample gives roughly 310,000 clones, more than 9.5% of which show up once; more than 0.015% is in the top ten. Germline loops: CDR1 KGHSH, CDR2 LQKENI. The CDR3 is 14 residues long. V lost 0 bases and J 2 bases, leaving 7 bases between the germline ends.

This clonotype was obtained from a woman aged 25 to 39 in good health. The chain has TRBV18 and TRBJ2-5; the D gene is possibly TRBD1 (5 bases). The sample comprised naive CD4+ T cells from blood. CDR3 coding DNA: TGTGCCAGCTCACCACCGGGGCAGCAAGAGACCCAGTACTTC. Encoded protein: CASSPPGQQETQYF. The variable domain in full, completed from reference TRBV18 and TRBJ2-5, reads NAGVMQNPRHLVRRRGQEARLRCSPMKGHSHVYWYRQLPEEGLKFMVYLQKENIIDESGMPKERFSAEFPKEGPSILRIQQVVRGDSAAYFCASSPPGQQETQYFGPGTRLLVL.